The next 29 T cell receptor beta chains were all read from a single sample in a study of T cells in Graves' hyperthyroidism and ophthalmopathy. Amplified TCR beta CDR3 regions derived from RNA transcripts. The primer set for the first-round RT-PCR of the TCR CDR3 was HTBI. TCRdb re-called the multiplex PCR reads through MiXCR, storing one row per CDR3 protein. The sample holds 400,000 or so distinct CDR3 sequences, roughly 13% seen once. Sequencing was performed on blood. These receptors were collected from a man in his forties or fifties with Graves' ophthalmopathy.

This clonotype was found many times. V is TRBV5-5 and J is TRBJ2-1; 8 bases are a match to TRBD2. This CDR3 contains 13 residues. From germline, CDR1 is SGHKS and CDR2 YYEKEE (reference sequence). V was clipped by 1 base and J by 9 bases; unmatched bases: 3. CDR3 in amino acids: CASSLTSGGEQFF. CDR3 sequence (DNA): TGTGCCAGCAGCTTGACTAGCGGAGGTGAGCAGTTCTTC.

This clonotype appeared many times. The CDR3 here is CASSPLRESDEQYF. The CDR3 nucleotides are TGTGCCAGCAGCCCGCTGCGGGAGAGCGACGAGCAGTACTTC. V gene TRBV3-1 combines with J gene TRBJ2-7; 7 bases map to TRBD2. Trimming removed 4 bases from V and 5 bases from J; junction bases left unmatched: 8. The CDR3 runs to 14 residues. CDR1 and CDR2 (germline): LGHDT, YNNKEL (reference sequence).

This clonotype was picked up many times. This chain links TRBV5-1 with TRBJ2-7, with D perhaps TRBD1 (6 bases). CDR1 and CDR2 from the germline V gene are SGHRS and YFSETQ. The CDR3 loop spans 15 amino acids. V lost 0 bases, J lost 4 bases, and 14 bases lay in between. CDR3 region: CASSLAGAGEYEQYF. In nucleotides, the CDR3 is TGCGCCAGCAGCTTGGCCGGAGCAGGGGAGTACGAGCAGTACTTC.

In its sample, this clonotype was seen a few times. The chain's CDR3 is CASSVDRVREQFF. CDR3 DNA: TGTGCCAGCAGCGTCGACAGGGTACGGGAGCAGTTCTTC. This chain uses TRBV7-3 with TRBJ2-1, with 7 bases fitting TRBD1. This CDR3 is built from 13 residues. Germline values: CDR1 SGHTA, CDR2 FQGTGA. Trimming at V came to 5 bases and at J to 10 bases, leaving 8 bases not matched to a gene.

This clonotype was detected ten times or more. This rearrangement joins TRBV27 to TRBJ2-5; no clear D gene. Germline-derived CDR1 and CDR2 are MNHEY and SMNVEV (reference sequence). Trimming cost V 4 bases and J 11 bases, with 11 bases left between them. The CDR3 has 11 amino acids. The CDR3 bases are TGTGCCAGCAGTTCCTTAGCAGTACAGTACTTC. Protein product: CASSSLAVQYF.

This clonotype came up many times. The V call is TRBV20-1, the J call TRBJ2-7, with 11 bases identical to TRBD2. The CDR3 has 14 residues. Germline trimming cut 6 bases from V and 2 bases from J; bases unmatched to any gene: 6. Per the germline V gene, CDR1 is DFQATT and CDR2 is SNEGSKA (reference sequence). DNA of the CDR3: TGCAGTGCATCCGGGACTAGCGGCCCCTACGAGCAGTACTTC. Translation gives CSASGTSGPYEQYF.

The chain couples TRBV15 to TRBJ2-5, with 7 bases aligning to TRBD2. The germline CDR1 and CDR2 sequences are LNHNV and YYDKDF (reference sequence). Trimming at V came to 5 bases and at J to 7 bases, leaving 7 bases not matched to a gene. This CDR3 has 13 residues. CDR3 protein: CATSLAGPRTQYF. For the CDR3, the DNA is TGTGCCACCAGCTTAGCGGGCCCGAGGACCCAGTACTTC.

In this sample, this clonotype turned up many times. This chain joins TRBV6-1 and TRBJ2-2, with unresolved D. Deletions cut 5 bases from V and 5 bases from J, with 18 bases between. From germline, CDR1 is MNHNS and CDR2 SASEGT. CDR3 length: 16 amino acids. The CDR3 DNA reads as TGTGCCAGCAGTTTCCAGACCCGGACCGGGACCGGGGAGCTGTTTTTT. Translating it yields CASSFQTRTGTGELFF.

This chain joins TRBV6-9 and TRBJ2-3; 10 bases are shared with TRBD1. This CDR3 spans 19 amino acids. CDR1 is MNHGY and CDR2 is SVAAGI in the germline V gene. V gave up 2 bases and J gave up 2 bases; unmatched junction bases: 13. CDR3 protein: CASSYHRTGGGMATDTQYF. DNA for the CDR3: TGTGCCAGCAGTTATCATCGGACAGGGGGTGGTATGGCCACAGATACGCAGTATTTT.

This clonotype was recorded at least ten times. The chain uses TRBV2 and TRBJ2-1; D call uncertain. The germline CDR1 and CDR2 sequences are SNHLY and FYNNEI. V gave up 2 bases and J gave up 7 bases, with 12 bases separating them. This CDR3 region has 14 residues. The CDR3 bases are TGTGCCAGCAGTGAAAGAACTGAAATTAATGAGCAGTTCTTC. It specifies CASSERTEINEQFF.

This clonotype has ten or more counts. The chain joins TRBV28 to TRBJ2-1, with 11 positions matching TRBD2. The ends lost 4 bases at V and 0 bases at J; junction bases unmatched: 5. This CDR3 region has 17 residues. CDR1 is MDHEN, CDR2 SYDVKM, per germline. This CDR3 is CASSWEGLAGSYNEQFF. CDR3 coding DNA: TGTGCCAGCAGTTGGGAAGGACTAGCGGGCTCCTACAATGAGCAGTTCTTC.

The genes are TRBV7-3 and TRBJ2-1; 7 bases agree with TRBD2. Germline-derived CDR1 and CDR2 are SGHTA and FQGTGA. Unmatched junction bases numbered 5, after V lost 2 bases and J lost 4 bases. This CDR3 has 15 amino acids. The CDR3 protein is CASSLESSGYNEQFF. In DNA form, the CDR3 reads TGTGCCAGCAGCTTAGAGTCTAGCGGATACAATGAGCAGTTCTTC.

In this sample, this clonotype turned up many times. The chain links TRBV20-1 to TRBJ2-7, with 9 bases aligning to TRBD2. The CDR3 contains 14 residues. V lost 8 bases, J lost 5 bases, and 13 bases stayed unmatched. Germline V gene sequence: CDR1 DFQATT, CDR2 SNEGSKA (reference sequence). CDR3 DNA: TGCAGTCCCCAGCGCGGGAGGGCCACAGACGAGCAGTACTTC. Its protein is CSPQRGRATDEQYF.

The J gene is TRBJ1-1, the V gene TRBV4-1; 9 bases are a match to TRBD1. CDR1 is MGHRA and CDR2 is YSYEKL in the germline V gene. V was pared by 6 bases and J by 0 bases, with 5 bases of the junction left unmatched. The CDR3 has 15 residues. CDR3 region: CASSRGTGLNTEAFF. The CDR3 DNA is TGCGCCAGCAGTCGAGGGACAGGGTTGAACACTGAAGCTTTCTTT.

This clonotype came up many times. The V gene is TRBV11-2, the J gene TRBJ2-5; no clear D. Per germline, CDR1 SGHAT and CDR2 FQNNGV. Trimming left V 2 bases short and J 0 bases short, with 10 bases between. This CDR3 has 15 amino acids. For the CDR3, the DNA is TGTGCCAGCAGCTTATTGGCGGAGAACCAAGAGACCCAGTACTTC. This gives the protein CASSLLAENQETQYF.

On this clonotype itself: Given a much more abundant clone one base away, this may be a read error. The rearrangement joins TRBV30 to TRBJ2-7; TRBD1 matches at 8 bases. The germline V gene encodes CDR1 GTSNPN and CDR2 SVGIG (reference sequence). The CDR3 has 13 residues. The J segment lost 8 bases and the V segment lost 7 bases, leaving 13 bases of the junction unmatched. The CDR3 nucleotides are TGTGCCTATTACCAGGGGGCCGACCGGCAGCAGTACTTC. Its protein is CAYYQGADRQQYF.

This clonotype occurred a few times. This sequence joins TRBV30 and TRBJ2-1; 8 bases fit TRBD2. This CDR3 has 14 amino acids. V shed 3 bases, J shed 8 bases, and the junction held 9 bases outside the gene matches. From germline, CDR1 is GTSNPN and CDR2 SVGIG (reference sequence). The CDR3 DNA reads as TGTGCCTGGAGAGAAGGTCGGGAGGGCTATGAGCAGTTCTTC. Translated: CAWREGREGYEQFF.

A note on this clonotype: Just one base apart from a much larger clone, this may be a read error. The CDR3 does not end in the conserved phenylalanine or tryptophan, so this is likely a read error. The V call is TRBV6-1, the J call TRBJ2-3; no definite D call. V was pared by 6 bases and J by 0 bases, with 10 bases between. The germline V gene encodes CDR1 MNHNS and CDR2 SASEGT. CDR3 length: 14 amino acids. CDR3 DNA: TGTGCCAGCAGACCCACCTTTAGCACAGATACGCAGTATCTT. This encodes CASRPTFSTDTQYL.

This clonotype came up many times. The rearrangement joins TRBV3-1 to TRBJ2-1; 7 bases are shared with TRBD2. In germline, CDR1 is LGHDT, CDR2 YNNKEL (reference sequence). V was pared by 2 bases and J by 2 bases, with 6 bases of the junction left unmatched. The CDR3 is 16 amino acids. The DNA of the CDR3 is TGTGCCAGCAGCCAATGGGACGGGAGGCCCTACAATGAGCAGTTCTTC. Translated: CASSQWDGRPYNEQFF.

This clonotype has a count of ten or more. The chain couples TRBV7-8 to TRBJ2-5, with TRBD2 as a possible D gene (6 bases). The V end was cut by 1 base, the J end by 4 bases, with 19 bases between. This CDR3 spans 17 amino acids. Germline CDR1 and CDR2: SGHVS and FQNEAQ. For the CDR3, the DNA is TGTGCCAGCAGCTTAGTTGTGGCGTCACTGGGGGGAGAGACCCAGTACTTC. Protein sequence: CASSLVVASLGGETQYF. The whole variable domain, remainder taken from reference TRBV7-8 and TRBJ2-5, is GAGVSQSPRYKVAKRGQDVALRCDPISGHVSLFWYQQALGQGPEFLTYFQNEAQLDKSGLPSDRFFAERPEGSVSTLKIQRTQQEDSAVYLCASSLVVASLGGETQYFGPGTRLLVL.

This clonotype was counted many times. The chain couples TRBV10-1 to TRBJ2-1; the match to TRBD2 covers 11 bases. The V segment lost 6 bases and the J segment 7 bases; nucleotides outside the gene matches: 8. This CDR3 spans 15 amino acids. CDR1 and CDR2 from the germline V gene are WNHNN and SYGVQD (reference sequence). The CDR3 spells CASSGRLAGPNEQFF. The CDR3 DNA sequence: TGCGCCAGCAGCGGAAGACTAGCGGGGCCTAATGAGCAGTTCTTC.

Ten or more counts support this clonotype. The genes are TRBV7-2 and TRBJ2-7; 7 positions agree with TRBD2. The CDR3 covers 15 residues. V trimming: 5 bases; J trimming: 2 bases; junction bases outside the gene matches: 9. Germline V lookup: CDR1 SGHTA, CDR2 FQGNSA. In DNA, the CDR3 is TGTGCCAGCAGCCCCCAGCGTGGGGGGGCCTACGAGCAGTACTTC. Translated: CASSPQRGGAYEQYF.

This clonotype was recorded many times. V is TRBV2 and J is TRBJ1-5; D is uncertain. V was shortened by 3 bases and J by 5 bases, with 8 bases between the two germline ends. CDR3 length: 13 amino acids. Germline CDR1 and CDR2: SNHLY and FYNNEI. The CDR3 is CASSESADQPQHF. CDR3 coding DNA: TGTGCCAGCAGTGAGTCGGCGGATCAGCCCCAGCATTTT.

The rearrangement uses TRBV20-1 and TRBJ2-6, with 11 bases fitting TRBD1. The CDR3 runs 18 residues. Germline V gene data show CDR1 as DFQATT and CDR2 as SNEGSKA (reference sequence). V lost 2 bases, J lost 4 bases, and 10 bases stayed unmatched. CDR3 DNA sequence: TGCAGTGCTAGAAATGCGGGGGACAGGGGGTCGGGGGCCAACGTCCTGACTTTC. It is translated as CSARNAGDRGSGANVLTF.

This clonotype appeared a few times. V usage is TRBV24-1 and J usage is TRBJ1-5, with D unclear. Germline loops: CDR1 KGHDR, CDR2 SFDVKD. This CDR3 region has 19 residues. V lost 4 bases and J lost 3, with 24 bases in between. DNA for the CDR3: TGTGCCACCAGTGACCCTGACGGTGATAGCAGGTCCTACAATCAGCCCCAGCATTTT. Translation gives CATSDPDGDSRSYNQPQHF.

Ten or more counts support this clonotype. The CDR3 reads CASSYTGYNQPQHF. CDR3 nucleotide sequence: TGTGCCAGCAGTTACACAGGGTACAATCAGCCCCAGCATTTT. The chain carries TRBV6-1 and TRBJ1-5; D might be TRBD1 (6 bases). Germline V CDR1 and CDR2: MNHNS, SASEGT. V was shortened by 5 bases and J by 3 bases, with 11 bases between the two germline ends. There are 14 residues in the CDR3.

This clonotype has a count of ten or more. V gene TRBV5-5 combines with J gene TRBJ2-2; D is unclear. V dropped 2 bases and J dropped 1 base, with 9 bases sitting between them. The germline V gene has CDR1 SGHKS and CDR2 YYEKEE (reference sequence). This CDR3 contains 15 residues. The CDR3 sequence: CASSFDVVNTGELFF. CDR3 DNA sequence: TGTGCCAGCAGCTTCGACGTTGTGAACACCGGGGAGCTGTTTTTT.

This clonotype has at least ten counts. The chain has TRBV6-5 and TRBJ2-7, with unresolved D. V lost 2 bases to trimming and J lost 7 bases, with 18 bases between them. Germline lookup yields CDR1 MNHEY and CDR2 SVGAGI. This CDR3 is built from 15 residues. The CDR3 loop reads CASSYLRVPPTEQYF. DNA of the CDR3: TGTGCCAGCAGTTACCTCCGGGTGCCTCCTACGGAGCAGTACTTC.

The gene calls are TRBV2 and TRBJ2-7; maybe TRBD1 (6 bases). Deletions cut 6 bases from V and 2 bases from J, with 17 bases between. This CDR3 has 15 residues. Germline V CDR1 and CDR2: SNHLY, FYNNEI. The CDR3 sequence is CASSIEQGKAYEQYF. CDR3 sequence (DNA): TGTGCCAGCAGCATCGAACAGGGCAAAGCCTACGAGCAGTACTTC. The full variable domain, completed using reference TRBV2 and TRBJ2-7, is EPEVTQTPSHQVTQMGQEVILRCVPISNHLYFYWYRQILGQKVEFLVSFYNNEISEKSEIFDDQFSVERPDGSNFTLKIRSTKLEDSAMYFCASSIEQGKAYEQYFGPGTRLTVT.